This T cell receptor (beta chain) is from a study of shared clonotypes between healthy human individuals. Unmatched junction bases numbered 16, after V lost 5 bases and J lost 7 bases. The germline V gene encodes CDR1 SEHNR and CDR2 FQNEAQ (reference sequence). The CDR3 loop spans 17 amino acids. Assay: immunoSEQ multiplex PCR; the TCRdb copy retains only in-frame clones and omits some. The table lists about 1 million clones, about 80% of them singletons. The receptor comes from a man aged 18 to 29 in good health. Sequencing used memory CD4+ T cells sorted from blood. The subset denotes: CD45RA-negative fraction. The chain recombines TRBV7-9 with TRBJ2-7; 11 bases match TRBD2. Here the CDR3 DNA reads TGTGCCAGCAGCAGGGCACTAGCGGGGGTTTCTACGCAAGAGCAGTACTTC. Its protein is CASSRALAGVSTQEQYF.